These T cell receptor beta chains were read from a single sample in a study of blood T cell repertoires in COVID-19. Sequencing was performed with immunoSEQ multiplex PCR; in TCRdb, only in-frame clones are kept and a portion is missing. The table has 70,000 to 90,000 clones, 88% seen once. The source material was peripheral blood. Receptors originate from a human donor in a cohort sampled during active COVID-19. Each CDR3 is given with its conserved first and last residue. The D gene is left open where the match is weak. Not all rows give a size; the values are once, few, many and, for expanded clones, a class.

cdr3_nt	cdr3_aa	clone_size	j_call	cdr3_length	d_call	v_call
TGTGCCATCAGGCAGGGTTCCGAGCAGTACTTC	CAIRQGSEQYF	few	TRBJ2-7	11	-	TRBV10-3
TGTGCCAGCAGCCCGGGACAGGGTCCCTACAATGAGCAGTTCTTC	CASSPGQGPYNEQFF	-	TRBJ2-1	15	TRBD1	TRBV7-9
TGTGCCAGCAGCTTAGTTGGGACTAGCGGGTATACCTACGAGCAGTACTTC	CASSLVGTSGYTYEQYF	once	TRBJ2-7	17	TRBD2	TRBV7-2
TGTGCCACCAGTATCCCTAGCGGGGGGGCCCTCAATGAGCAGTTCTTC	CATSIPSGGALNEQFF	-	TRBJ2-1	16	TRBD2	TRBV24-1
TGTGCCAGCAGCTTTGAAGCGAACACTGAAGCTTTCTTT	CASSFEANTEAFF	-	TRBJ1-1	13	-	TRBV5-6
TGTGCCATCAGTGATCCCGATGGAGTCGGGAGGGAAGAGACCCAGTACTTC	CAISDPDGVGREETQYF	-	TRBJ2-5	17	TRBD2	TRBV10-3
TGTGCCAGCAGCTTGGGACAAGGTTTTGCCTACGAGCAGTACTTC	CASSLGQGFAYEQYF	-	TRBJ2-7	15	-	TRBV11-2
TGTGCCATCAGTGAGACTAGCGGGAGTATCAACGAGCAGTACTTC	CAISETSGSINEQYF	-	TRBJ2-7	15	TRBD2	TRBV10-3
TGCGCCAGCAGAAAAAGCGGGGACGTCTACGAGCAGTACTTC	CASRKSGDVYEQYF	-	TRBJ2-7	14	TRBD2	TRBV5-1
TGTGCCAGCAGTAGTTTTGGAGGGGGCGACGATGGCTACACCTTC	CASSSFGGGDDGYTF	few	TRBJ1-2	15	TRBD1	TRBV27
TGCAGCGTTGAAAGCGGTGGAGGGGGCATAAAGAATGGCTACACCTTC	CSVESGGGGIKNGYTF	-	TRBJ1-2	16	TRBD1	TRBV29-1
TGTGCCAGCAGCCAAGTGCGGGCTGCGGGAGAGACCCAGTACTTC	CASSQVRAAGETQYF	-	TRBJ2-5	15	-	TRBV4-2
TGCGCCAGCAGCTTGACTAGCGGGGGGGAGACCCAGTACTTC	CASSLTSGGETQYF	-	TRBJ2-5	14	TRBD2	TRBV5-1
TGTGCCAGCAGCCCATCCCCCGGGACAGGGGACTCCTACGAGCAGTACTTC	CASSPSPGTGDSYEQYF	-	TRBJ2-7	17	TRBD1	TRBV3-1/TRBV3-2
TGTGCCAGCAGCTTAAACCACCAGGGTCTAGCGAACACCGGGGAGCTGTTTTTT	CASSLNHQGLANTGELFF	-	TRBJ2-2	18	-	TRBV7-9
TGTGCCAGCAGTGAGGGACATCCCAATCAGCCCCAGCATTTT	CASSEGHPNQPQHF	once	TRBJ1-5	14	-	TRBV27
TGCGCCAGCAGCTTGTTCGCGAGTAGCGGGAGAGGAGAGACCCAGTACTTC	CASSLFASSGRGETQYF	-	TRBJ2-5	17	TRBD2	TRBV5-1
TGTGCCAGCAGCTTGGGACAGGGGACGGGGAACACTGAAGCTTTCTTT	CASSLGQGTGNTEAFF	-	TRBJ1-1	16	TRBD1	TRBV7-6
TGTGCCAGCAGCTTAGCAGAGTCGGGGACTGAAGCTTTCTTT	CASSLAESGTEAFF	-	TRBJ1-1	14	-	TRBV7-3
TGTGCCAGCAGCTTAGGCGGGAGCTCAGATACGCAGTATTTT	CASSLGGSSDTQYF	-	TRBJ2-3	14	TRBD2	TRBV7-2
TGTGCCAGCAGCTTAAGGAGGTCCCAAGAGACCCAGTACTTC	CASSLRRSQETQYF	-	TRBJ2-5	14	-	TRBV7-2
TGCGCCAGTTTTTGCGGGGGAGGGGGTACGCAGTATTTT	CASFCGGGGTQYF	-	TRBJ2-3	13	-	TRBV23-1
TGTGCCACCAGTGAGGAACCAGCCGGGACAGCTAGCACAGATACGCAGTATTTT	CATSEEPAGTASTDTQYF	-	TRBJ2-3	18	TRBD1	TRBV24-1
TGTGCCACCAGTGACTTCTATGGCTACACCTTC	CATSDFYGYTF	-	TRBJ1-2	11	-	TRBV24-1
TGTGCCAGCAGTTACCCTCCAGGGGGCCCTGGAAACACCATATATTTT	CASSYPPGGPGNTIYF	-	TRBJ1-3	16	TRBD1	TRBV6-2/TRBV6-3
TGTGCTAGTGGAAGAGGTCCTAATGAAAAACTGTTTTTT	CASGRGPNEKLFF	-	TRBJ1-4	13	-	TRBV12-5
TGCGCCAGCAGCTTGGATTTGGTGGCTAGCGGGAGTCCCGGGGAGCTGTTTTTT	CASSLDLVASGSPGELFF	few	TRBJ2-2	18	TRBD2	TRBV5-1
TGTGCCAGCTCACCTCCGAGTGGAGATACGCAGTATTTT	CASSPPSGDTQYF	-	TRBJ2-3	13	-	TRBV18
TGTGCCAGTAGTCCCAGCGGGAGTAGATACAATGAGCAGTTCTTC	CASSPSGSRYNEQFF	once	TRBJ2-1	15	TRBD2	TRBV19
TGTGCCAGCAGCACCGGACAACCTAATCAGCCCCAGCATTTT	CASSTGQPNQPQHF	-	TRBJ1-5	14	-	TRBV7-9
TGTGCCAGCAGTGAACCCCAGAACCCCGATATCACAGATACGCAGTATTTT	CASSEPQNPDITDTQYF	-	TRBJ2-3	17	-	TRBV6-1
TGCAGTGCTAGTGGGCGAATAGCGGGAGACCGCACAGATACGCAGTATTTT	CSASGRIAGDRTDTQYF	-	TRBJ2-3	17	TRBD2	TRBV20-1
TGTGCCATCTCGACTAGCGGGCTCTCCTACGAGCAGTACTTC	CAISTSGLSYEQYF	-	TRBJ2-7	14	TRBD2	TRBV2
TGTGCCAGCAGTATTAATACAGGGGTGAACACTGAAGCTTTCTTT	CASSINTGVNTEAFF	-	TRBJ1-1	15	TRBD1	TRBV6-5
TGCGCCAGCAGCTTGGAGGGGGCCTATGGCTACACCTTC	CASSLEGAYGYTF	-	TRBJ1-2	13	TRBD1	TRBV5-1
TGTGCCAGCAGCTTAGCAGGCCGAGGGAACAATGAGCAGTTCTTC	CASSLAGRGNNEQFF	once	TRBJ2-1	15	-	TRBV11-3
TGTGCCAGCAGCCAGACTAGGGTAACCGGGGAGCTGTTTTTT	CASSQTRVTGELFF	few	TRBJ2-2	14	-	TRBV11-2
TGTGCCAGCAGTTTAACCTCGAACAGGATTTACGAGCAGTACTTC	CASSLTSNRIYEQYF	-	TRBJ2-7	15	-	TRBV6-2/TRBV6-3
TGTGCCAGCAGTGAAATCAGGGGCTCCTATAATTCACCCCTCCACTTT	CASSEIRGSYNSPLHF	-	TRBJ1-6	16	-	TRBV6-1
TGCGCCAGCAGCCCGGGACTAGCGGGACCCACAGATACGCAGTATTTT	CASSPGLAGPTDTQYF	-	TRBJ2-3	16	TRBD2	TRBV5-1
TGTGCCTGGAGGGGGGGCACCGGGGAGCTGTTTTTT	CAWRGGTGELFF	-	TRBJ2-2	12	-	TRBV30
TGCAGTACTAGCGGGGACTACAATGAGCAGTTCTTC	CSTSGDYNEQFF	few	TRBJ2-1	12	TRBD2	TRBV29-1
TGTGCCAGCAGCGGTTCTATGGATTCACCCCTCCACTTT	CASSGSMDSPLHF	once	TRBJ1-6	13	-	TRBV7-9